The rows below give T cell receptor beta chains drawn from one sample of a study of blood T cells in healthy people across ages. TCRdb reprocessed the 5' RACE reads with MiXCR, giving one entry per CDR3 protein. The profile shows 730,000 or so distinct CDR3 sequences, more than 40% of them singletons. Material: blood. All receptors come from a woman aged 55-70 years in good health. CDR3s include the opening cysteine and the closing phenylalanine or tryptophan. D genes are given only for firm matches. Clone size is stated in some rows and not others, as once, few, many or a class when expanded.

CDR3nt: TGTGCCATCAGTGACGGATTACGGGACTTTAACTATGGCTACACCTTC; CDR3aa: CAISDGLRDFNYGYTF; abundance: few; d_gene: NA; j_gene: TRBJ1-2; v_gene: TRBV10-3
CDR3nt: TGTGCCATCAGCCCTTCTATAGGACAGGCGACAGATACGCAGTATTTT; CDR3aa: CAISPSIGQATDTQYF; abundance: few; d_gene: TRBD1; j_gene: TRBJ2-3; v_gene: TRBV10-3
CDR3nt: TGCAGTGCTAACCCTGGGGCTAGCGGGAACAATGAGCAGTACTTC; CDR3aa: CSANPGASGNNEQYF; abundance: NA; d_gene: TRBD2; j_gene: TRBJ2-7; v_gene: TRBV20-1
CDR3nt: TGTGCCAGCAGCTTGGGGCACCAGGGGAATAGCAATCAGCCCCAGCATTTT; CDR3aa: CASSLGHQGNSNQPQHF; abundance: NA; d_gene: NA; j_gene: TRBJ1-5; v_gene: TRBV5-8
CDR3nt: TGTGCCAGCAGTTACGGGACAGGGCCCTCCTACAATGAGCAGTTCTTC; CDR3aa: CASSYGTGPSYNEQFF; abundance: once; d_gene: TRBD1; j_gene: TRBJ2-1; v_gene: TRBV6-5
CDR3nt: TGCGCCAGCAGCTTGGCCAGCGGATTCACAGATACGCAGTATTTT; CDR3aa: CASSLASGFTDTQYF; abundance: many; d_gene: NA; j_gene: TRBJ2-3; v_gene: TRBV5-1
CDR3nt: TGTGCCAGCAATCGACTAGCGCACAATGAGCAGTTCTTC; CDR3aa: CASNRLAHNEQFF; abundance: NA; d_gene: TRBD2; j_gene: TRBJ2-1; v_gene: TRBV28
CDR3nt: TGTGCCAGCAGCCAAGAATTGGTTCAGACAGGTCGATCCTATGGCTACACCTTC; CDR3aa: CASSQELVQTGRSYGYTF; abundance: NA; d_gene: NA; j_gene: TRBJ1-2; v_gene: TRBV3-1
CDR3nt: TGTGCCAGCAGCCAGGGGCCTAGCACAGATACGCAGTATTTT; CDR3aa: CASSQGPSTDTQYF; abundance: NA; d_gene: NA; j_gene: TRBJ2-3; v_gene: TRBV7-2
CDR3nt: TGTGCCAGCAGTGTTCTTGCCTATAGCGGGACCTCCTACGAGCAGTACTTC; CDR3aa: CASSVLAYSGTSYEQYF; abundance: few; d_gene: TRBD2; j_gene: TRBJ2-7; v_gene: TRBV2
CDR3nt: TGTGCCAGCAGCACAACAGGGGGCGTTGGCTACACCTTC; CDR3aa: CASSTTGGVGYTF; abundance: NA; d_gene: TRBD1; j_gene: TRBJ1-2; v_gene: TRBV7-2
CDR3nt: TGCGCCAGCAGTGAGTTCGCCCGGGCAGTAGCTTTCTTT; CDR3aa: CASSEFARAVAFF; abundance: NA; d_gene: NA; j_gene: TRBJ1-1; v_gene: TRBV10-2
CDR3nt: TGTGCCAGCCTCCGGGCCGGGACAGTCCGCTCGGGTGAGCAGTACTTC; CDR3aa: CASLRAGTVRSGEQYF; abundance: NA; d_gene: TRBD1; j_gene: TRBJ2-7; v_gene: TRBV7-9
CDR3nt: TGTGCCAGCAGCGCCGTCCGGGGGGTCAACACTGAAGCTTTCTTT; CDR3aa: CASSAVRGVNTEAFF; abundance: few; d_gene: NA; j_gene: TRBJ1-1; v_gene: TRBV9
CDR3nt: TGTGCCAGCAGCCACTTACAGGGAGCCCCCGGGGAGCTGTTTTTT; CDR3aa: CASSHLQGAPGELFF; abundance: NA; d_gene: NA; j_gene: TRBJ2-2; v_gene: TRBV4-2